One sample yielded the 17 T cell receptor beta chains listed below, sequenced in a study of blood T cell repertoires in COVID-19. This table comes from immunoSEQ multiplex PCR, and its TCRdb copy is limited to in-frame clones, with some not included. The profile covers 15,000 to 17,000 clones, with 82% appearing a single time and approximately 22% taken by the ten largest. What was sequenced was peripheral blood. The receptors come from an elderly man with active or convalescent COVID-19.

The gene calls are TRBV5-1 and TRBJ2-5, with D possibly matching TRBD2 (6 bases). This CDR3 region has 15 residues. The V gene lost 0 bases and the J gene lost 4 bases, with 13 bases spanning the gap. Germline-derived CDR1 and CDR2 are SGHRS and YFSETQ. The CDR3 bases are TGCGCCAGCAGCTTGGTTGGCGGGGTAAGAGAGACCCAGTACTTC. Translation: CASSLVGGVRETQYF.

This chain uses TRBV7-9 with TRBJ2-5, with 7 bases identical to TRBD1. Germline assignment: CDR1 SEHNR and CDR2 FQNEAQ (reference sequence). The J segment lost 5 bases and the V segment lost 2 bases, leaving 14 bases of the junction unmatched. CDR3 size: 17 residues. CDR3 residues: CASSLPLRADRWETQYF. The DNA for the CDR3 is TGTGCCAGCAGCTTACCCCTGAGAGCGGACAGGTGGGAGACCCAGTACTTC. Using reference TRBV7-9 and TRBJ2-5 for the parts outside the CDR3, the full variable domain is DTGVSQNPRHKITKRGQNVTFRCDPISEHNRLYWYRQTLGQGPEFLTYFQNEAQLEKSRLLSDRFSAERPKGSFSTLEIQRTEQGDSAMYLCASSLPLRADRWETQYFGPGTRLLVL.

J is TRBJ2-3 and V is TRBV24-1; 7 bases are a match to TRBD1. This CDR3 spans 17 amino acids. Losses at the gene ends were 4 bases for V and 1 base for J; bases not matched to a gene: 10. The germline V gene encodes CDR1 KGHDR and CDR2 SFDVKD. The CDR3 nucleotides read TGTGCCACCAGTGACCAAGAGACAGGGTTCGGCACAGATACGCAGTATTTT. Its translation is CATSDQETGFGTDTQYF.

The chain employs TRBV7-3 and TRBJ2-5; D not certain. Per germline, CDR1 SGHTA and CDR2 FQGTGA. Trimming removed 2 bases from V and 5 bases from J, with 9 bases in between. The CDR3 is 13 residues long. This CDR3 reads CASSLGPGETQYF. CDR3 in DNA: TGTGCCAGCAGCTTAGGCCCCGGGGAGACCCAGTACTTC. Variable domain in full (rest from reference TRBV7-3 and TRBJ2-5): GAGVSQTPSNKVTEKGKYVELRCDPISGHTALYWYRQSLGQGPEFLIYFQGTGAADDSGLPNDRFFAVRPEGSVSTLKIQRTERGDSAVYLCASSLGPGETQYFGPGTRLLVL.

The table lists this clone with a count of one. The rearrangement uses TRBV11-1 and TRBJ2-5; D possibly corresponds to TRBD1 (6 bases). The V and J ends lost 3 bases and 5 bases respectively, with 13 bases between them. The CDR3 extends over 14 amino acids. CDR1 is SGHAT and CDR2 is FQDESV in the germline V gene (reference sequence). The CDR3 is CASSLRTGTETQYF. CDR3 DNA sequence: TGTGCCAGCAGCTTGAGAACAGGGACGGAGACCCAGTACTTC.

The rearrangement links TRBV3-1 (or the pseudogene TRBV3-2) to TRBJ1-2; 9 bases are shared with TRBD1. CDR1 and CDR2 (germline): LGHDT, YNNKEL (reference sequence). CDR3 length: 15 amino acids. Trimming cost V 6 bases and J 7 bases; bases outside gene matches: 12. The CDR3 sequence is CASSPTSGQGRGYTF. CDR3 coding DNA: TGTGCCAGCAGTCCCACCTCGGGACAGGGTCGTGGCTACACCTTC.

The chain has TRBV2 and TRBJ2-3, with TRBD1 matching over 7 bases. Germline CDR1 SNHLY, CDR2 FYNNEI. The CDR3 runs 14 residues. Trimming at V came to 8 bases and at J to 2 bases, leaving 7 bases not matched to a gene. For the CDR3, the DNA is TGTGCCAGCGACAGGGCCAAGGACACAGATACGCAGTATTTT. As protein: CASDRAKDTDTQYF.

By its share, this clone is hyperexpanded (1% or more). The chain links TRBV4-3 to TRBJ1-1; D is uncertain. CDR3 size: 15 residues. Trimming took off 2 bases at V and 5 bases at J, with 15 bases between the two ends. Germline V gene data show CDR1 as LGHNA and CDR2 as YSLEER. The CDR3: CASSQWEGKRTEAFF. The DNA for the CDR3 is TGCGCCAGCAGCCAATGGGAAGGGAAGCGGACTGAAGCTTTCTTT.

The V gene is TRBV24-1, the J gene TRBJ2-7, with 7 bases that match TRBD1. V lost 2 bases to trimming and J lost 3 bases; unmatched junction nucleotides: 0. In germline, CDR1 is KGHDR, CDR2 SFDVKD. The CDR3 has 13 residues. DNA of the CDR3: TGTGCCACCAGTGATTGGGACAGCTACGAGCAGTACTTC. Translated, it gives CATSDWDSYEQYF.

This chain joins TRBV16 and TRBJ2-1; D is unclear. CDR1 and CDR2 (germline): KGHSY, FQNENV. The CDR3 runs to 14 residues. The V and J ends lost 0 bases and 7 bases respectively, with 10 bases between them. The CDR3 here is CASSQSTYPNEQFF. The CDR3 DNA reads TGTGCCAGCAGCCAATCGACTTATCCAAATGAGCAGTTCTTC.

The chain employs TRBV5-8 and TRBJ1-5, with 7 bases lining up with TRBD1. Germline values: CDR1 SGHTS, CDR2 YDEGEE. The CDR3 has 15 residues. The junction had 4 bases not matched to a gene; V was cut back by 4 bases and J by 0 bases. CDR3 sequence (DNA): TGTGCCAGCAGCATACAGGGGTATAGCAATCAGCCCCAGCATTTT. Protein product: CASSIQGYSNQPQHF. Full variable domain (missing parts from reference TRBV5-8 and TRBJ1-5): EAGVTQSPTHLIKTRGQQATLRCSPISGHTSVYWYQQALGLGLQFLLWYDEGEERNRGNFPPRFSGRQFPNYSSELNVNALELEDSALYLCASSIQGYSNQPQHFGDGTRLSIL.

The chain recombines TRBV6-2 or TRBV6-3 with TRBJ2-1, with TRBD2 matching 7 bases. With V trimmed by 0 bases and J by 4 bases, 18 bases remained unmatched. The CDR3 extends over 20 amino acids. Germline V lookup: CDR1 MNHEY, CDR2 SVGEGT. CDR3 in DNA: TGTGCCAGCAGTTACTCGGGGAAGTTGTCGGCGGGGGAAATATACAATGAGCAGTTCTTC. Translated: CASSYSGKLSAGEIYNEQFF.

This clone was found once. The V call is TRBV7-8, the J call TRBJ1-6; D perhaps matches TRBD1 (6 bases). V was pared by 5 bases and J by 7 bases, with 12 bases between. Looked up from germline, CDR1 is SGHVS and CDR2 is FQNEAQ. This CDR3 has 14 residues. The CDR3 sequence: CASSRDDRNSPLHF. The DNA for the CDR3 is TGTGCCAGCAGCCGAGATGACAGGAATTCACCCCTCCACTTT. Variable domain in full (rest from reference TRBV7-8 and TRBJ1-6): GAGVSQSPRYKVAKRGQDVALRCDPISGHVSLFWYQQALGQGPEFLTYFQNEAQLDKSGLPSDRFFAERPEGSVSTLKIQRTQQEDSAVYLCASSRDDRNSPLHFGNGTRLTVT.

The chain recombines TRBV19 with TRBJ2-2, with 10 bases identical to TRBD1. Germline V CDR1 and CDR2: LNHDA, SQIVND (reference sequence). With V trimmed by 3 bases and J by 4 bases, 8 bases remained unmatched. The CDR3 contains 17 residues. CDR3 in DNA: TGTGCCAGTAGTATTAGGGGAGGGACAGGGGTCACCGGGGAGCTGTTTTTT. Translation gives CASSIRGGTGVTGELFF.

The genes are TRBV2 and TRBJ2-2, with TRBD1 matching over 8 bases. V lost 6 bases, J lost 5 bases, and 17 bases stayed unmatched. The CDR3 has 18 amino acids. Germline loops: CDR1 SNHLY, CDR2 FYNNEI. Here the CDR3 reads CASREMGRGRAGTGELFF. The CDR3 DNA is TGTGCCAGCAGAGAAATGGGCAGGGGGCGCGCGGGGACCGGGGAGCTGTTTTTT.

This clone was counted only a few times. The V and J genes are TRBV7-2 and TRBJ2-1; 7 nucleotides line up with TRBD2. The germline CDR1 and CDR2 sequences are SGHTA and FQGNSA. J was trimmed by 0 bases and V by 1 base; bases with no gene match: 0. This CDR3 is built from 15 residues. The CDR3 protein is CASSLGGGSYNEQFF. CDR3 bases: TGTGCCAGCAGCTTAGGGGGGGGCTCCTACAATGAGCAGTTCTTC.

The chain is built from TRBV3-1 (or the pseudogene TRBV3-2) and TRBJ1-2, with 9 nucleotides matching TRBD1. V gave up 0 bases and J gave up 8 bases; unmatched junction bases: 7. Germline V CDR1 and CDR2: LGHDT, YNNKEL (reference sequence). The CDR3 is made up of 15 amino acids. CDR3 amino acids: CASSQDLGTGKGYTF. CDR3 in DNA: TGTGCCAGCAGCCAAGATTTAGGGACAGGGAAAGGCTACACCTTC.